This T cell receptor beta chain was observed in a study of blood T cell repertoires in COVID-19. Background on the study: From the United States, Italy and Spain came samples of acute and convalescent COVID-19. The analysed material was cDNA or gDNA that came from T cells, B-cell-depleted T cells, or PBMCs.

Some clones are missing from TCRdb's copy, which holds only in-frame ones; the method was immunoSEQ multiplex PCR. The profile covers around 340,000 clones, with about four fifths appearing a single time and around 3% taken by the ten largest. Source material: peripheral blood. This clonotype originated in a man aged 30-40 years with active or convalescent COVID-19.

CDR3 amino acids: CASRETGDWDTIYF. Here the CDR3 DNA reads TGCGCCAGCAGGGAGACAGGCGATTGGGACACCATATATTTT. V is TRBV5-1 and J is TRBJ1-3; D may be TRBD1 (6 bases). The germline V and J ends were trimmed by 5 bases and 8 bases, with 17 bases remaining between them. The CDR3 covers 14 residues. Germline V gives CDR1 SGHRS, CDR2 YFSETQ.